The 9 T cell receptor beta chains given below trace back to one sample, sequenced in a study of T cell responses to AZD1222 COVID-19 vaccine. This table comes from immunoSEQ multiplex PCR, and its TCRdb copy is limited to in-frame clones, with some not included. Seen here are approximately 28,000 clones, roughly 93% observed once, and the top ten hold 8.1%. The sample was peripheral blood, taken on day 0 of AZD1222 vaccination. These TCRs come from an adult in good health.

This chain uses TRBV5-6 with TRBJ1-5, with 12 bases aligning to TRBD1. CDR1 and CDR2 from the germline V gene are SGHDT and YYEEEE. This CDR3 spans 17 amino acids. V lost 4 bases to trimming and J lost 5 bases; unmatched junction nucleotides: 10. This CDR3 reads CASSTTWGTGGDQPQHF. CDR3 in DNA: TGTGCCAGCAGCACCACTTGGGGGACAGGGGGCGATCAGCCCCAGCATTTT.

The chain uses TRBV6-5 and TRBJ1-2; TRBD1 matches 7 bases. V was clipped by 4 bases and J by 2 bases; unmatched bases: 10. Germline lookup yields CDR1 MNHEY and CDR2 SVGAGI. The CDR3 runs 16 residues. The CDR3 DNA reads TGTGCCAGCAGTTCTCCCCGACAGGGTCGGAACTATGGCTACACCTTC. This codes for CASSSPRQGRNYGYTF.

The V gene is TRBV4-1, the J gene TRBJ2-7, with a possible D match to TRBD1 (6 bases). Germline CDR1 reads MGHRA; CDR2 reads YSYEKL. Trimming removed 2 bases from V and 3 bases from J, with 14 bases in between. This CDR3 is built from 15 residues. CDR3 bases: TGCGCCAGCAGCCAAATCCCCGGGACAATCTACGAGCAGTACTTC. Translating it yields CASSQIPGTIYEQYF.

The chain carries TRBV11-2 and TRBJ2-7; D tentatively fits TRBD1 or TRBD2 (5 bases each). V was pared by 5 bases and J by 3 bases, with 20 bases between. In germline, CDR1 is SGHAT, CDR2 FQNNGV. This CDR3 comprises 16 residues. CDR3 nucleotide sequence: TGTGCCAGCAGCAAGATCCGGCAGGGAGTTGTCTACGAGCAGTACTTC. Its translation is CASSKIRQGVVYEQYF. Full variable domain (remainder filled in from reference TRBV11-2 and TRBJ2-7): EAGVAQSPRYKIIEKRQSVAFWCNPISGHATLYWYQQILGQGPKLLIQFQNNGVVDDSQLPKDRFSAERLKGVDSTLKIQPAKLEDSAVYLCASSKIRQGVVYEQYFGPGTRLTVT.

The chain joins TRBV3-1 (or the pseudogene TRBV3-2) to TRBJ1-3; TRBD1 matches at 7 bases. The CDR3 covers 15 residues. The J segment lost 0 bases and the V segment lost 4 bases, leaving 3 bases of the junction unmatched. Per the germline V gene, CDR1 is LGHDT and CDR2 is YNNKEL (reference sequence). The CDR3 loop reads CASSLGQPSGNTIYF. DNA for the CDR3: TGTGCCAGCAGCCTGGGACAGCCCTCTGGAAACACCATATATTTT.

The CDR3 sequence is CASSVPQTSGQRDTQYF. DNA for the CDR3: TGCGCCAGCAGTGTCCCTCAGACTAGCGGGCAGAGGGATACGCAGTATTTT. The rearrangement uses TRBV10-2 and TRBJ2-3; the match to TRBD2 covers 10 bases. J gave up 6 bases and V 4 bases, and 13 bases lay outside the gene matches. The CDR3 has 17 amino acids. The germline CDR1 and CDR2 sequences are WSHSY and SAAADI.

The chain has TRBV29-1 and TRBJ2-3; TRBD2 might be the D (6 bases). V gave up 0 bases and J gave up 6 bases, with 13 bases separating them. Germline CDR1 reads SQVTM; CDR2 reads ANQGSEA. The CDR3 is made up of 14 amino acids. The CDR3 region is CSVEDWGVRDTQYF. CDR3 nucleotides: TGCAGCGTTGAAGATTGGGGGGTGAGGGATACGCAGTATTTT.

CDR3: CAKTLGDPNGYTF. The CDR3 nucleotides read TGTGCCAAAACACTGGGGGACCCTAATGGCTACACCTTC. The chain uses TRBV2 and TRBJ1-2; a weak D match, TRBD1 (5 bases). This CDR3 has 13 residues. The germline V gene encodes CDR1 SNHLY and CDR2 FYNNEI. Trimming took off 10 bases at V and 6 bases at J, with 18 bases between the two ends.

For the CDR3, the DNA is TGTGCCAGCAGTGAAAAGGGCGGCAGTCTGAGCAATCAGCCCCAGCATTTT. It yields the protein CASSEKGGSLSNQPQHF. The chain joins TRBV6-1 to TRBJ1-5; D not certain. Deletions cut 2 bases from V and 1 base from J, with 15 bases between. CDR3 size: 17 residues. Germline V gives CDR1 MNHNS, CDR2 SASEGT.